This TCR beta chain emerged from a study of T-cell reconstitution after alpha-beta-depleted transplantation in children. It was with unique molecular identifiers that the TCRbeta library was prepared. TCRdb reanalysed the PCR reads using MiXCR and keeps one entry per CDR3 protein. The table shows hundreds of thousands of distinct CDR3 sequences, with around 13% occurring only once. The V end lost 5 bases, the J end lost 3 bases, and 12 bases lay between the germline ends. This CDR3 has 14 amino acids. Germline-derived CDR1 and CDR2 are MDHEN and SYDVKM. Overall study findings and caveats: Some patients owed their high day-60 TCRbeta diversity to surviving recipient T cells and thymic progenitors.

On this clonotype: Its antigen is currently unknown.

The chain has TRBV28 and TRBJ2-3; D might be TRBD2 (5 bases). The source was PBMCs, mostly from graft donor cells, collected 360 days after TCRalphabeta/CD19-depleted stem cell transplant. The source of this sequence is a male patient younger than 18 who had a stem cell transplant for acute myeloid leukemia, so the T cells may come from the graft donor. CDR3 protein: CASSEGFRTDTQYF. Here the CDR3 DNA reads TGTGCCAGCAGTGAGGGTTTCAGAACAGATACGCAGTATTTT.